Listed here are 10 T cell receptor beta chains from one sample, sequenced in a study of molecular identifiers for immune sequencing clone quantification. TCRdb reanalysed the PCR reads using MiXCR and keeps one entry per CDR3 protein. The table has around 460,000 distinct CDR3 sequences, about 20% seen once. Sequencing input: naive CD8+ T cells from blood, with Jurkat cell RNA spiked in. Described subset: FACS-sorted CD8+CD4-CCR7+CD45RA+ naive T cells. These receptors were collected from a human donor in good health. Some libraries in this study had Jurkat cell RNA spiked in.

As regards this clonotype: One end of the junction is discordant with germline, which a read error may explain. The chain couples TRBV6-5 to TRBJ1-1; possible D gene TRBD1, 5 bases. Germline CDR1 and CDR2: MNHEY and SVGAGI. The CDR3 has 15 residues. The CDR3 DNA follows: TGTGCCAGCAGTCACTCGGCAGGGCCAGACACTGAAGCTTTCTTT. Encoded protein: CASSHSAGPDTEAFF.

The V and J genes are TRBV24-1 and TRBJ2-1; no reliable D call. CDR3 size: 12 residues. V lost 4 bases, J lost 5 bases, and 5 bases lay in between. CDR1 is KGHDR, CDR2 SFDVKD, per germline. The CDR3: CATSDQDNEQFF. The CDR3 DNA sequence: TGTGCCACCAGTGACCAAGACAATGAGCAGTTCTTC.

This clonotype came up many times. DNA for the CDR3: TGCGCCAGCAGCCAAGACCTGACCTACGAGCAGTACTTC. It codes for CASSQDLTYEQYF. The chain recombines TRBV4-1 with TRBJ2-7; D gene unclear. Germline V gene lookup returns CDR1 MGHRA and CDR2 YSYEKL. The CDR3 is 13 amino acids. The V end was cut by 0 bases, the J end by 2 bases, with 5 bases between.

This rearrangement joins TRBV4-3 to TRBJ2-2, with D possibly matching TRBD2 (6 bases). V shed 4 bases and J shed 1 base, with 7 bases lying between them. Per the germline V gene, CDR1 is LGHNA and CDR2 is YSLEER. This CDR3 is 14 amino acids long. The chain's CDR3 is CASSRGLNTGELFF. DNA for the CDR3: TGCGCCAGCAGCCGGGGACTGAACACCGGGGAGCTGTTTTTT.

Details on this clonotype: A much more abundant neighbour one base away suggests this may be a read error. The chain links TRBV28 to TRBJ2-1, with 8 bases matching TRBD2. Trimming took 6 bases from V and 9 from J; bases not matched to a gene: 16. Germline CDR1 is MDHEN and CDR2 is SYDVKM. CDR3 size: 16 residues. The CDR3 protein is CASSSSGYSLVGEQFF. The CDR3 nucleotides read TGTGCCAGCAGCTCTAGCGGGTACTCCCTAGTGGGTGAGCAGTTCTTC.

The gene calls are TRBV4-1 and TRBJ2-7, with TRBD1 as a possible D gene (6 bases). The CDR3 consists of 15 residues. Germline CDR1 is MGHRA and CDR2 is YSYEKL. V dropped 5 bases and J dropped 3 bases, with 17 bases sitting between them. The CDR3 coding sequence is TGCGCCAGCAGCTCCGAGCAGGGGCTCATCTACGAGCAGTACTTC. Translating gives CASSSEQGLIYEQYF.

This clonotype was observed a handful of times. The chain recombines TRBV13 with TRBJ2-7, with 9 nucleotides matching TRBD1. Germline V gene sequence: CDR1 PRHDT, CDR2 FYEKMQ (reference sequence). The CDR3 runs 15 residues. The J segment lost 2 bases and the V segment lost 5 bases, leaving 7 bases of the junction unmatched. The CDR3 region has the DNA TGTGCCAGCAGCCTCACGGGACAGGGTCCCTACGAGCAGTACTTC. Residues: CASSLTGQGPYEQYF.

In regard to this clonotype: A much larger clone sits a single nucleotide away, making a read error possible. In DNA form, the CDR3 reads TGTGCCTGCAGACAACCCGGGGGCGGCACTGAAGCTTTCTTT. This gives the protein CACRQPGGGTEAFF. This chain uses TRBV6-6 with TRBJ1-1, with a possible D match to TRBD1 (6 bases). Germline CDR1 and CDR2: MNHNY and SVGAGI (reference sequence). The CDR3 loop spans 14 amino acids.

V is TRBV6-5 and J is TRBJ2-7; TRBD2 matches 7 bases. The junction had 9 bases not matched to a gene; V was cut back by 5 bases and J by 5 bases. The CDR3 runs 14 residues. Germline V gives CDR1 MNHEY, CDR2 SVGAGI. The CDR3 loop is CASSPIGGSNEQYF. In nucleotides, the CDR3 is TGTGCCAGCAGTCCGATCGGGGGGTCCAACGAGCAGTACTTC.

The CDR3 reads CASSGVGTSGTNTGELFF. The CDR3 nucleotides are TGTGCCAGCAGTGGAGTTGGGACTAGCGGGACGAACACCGGGGAGCTGTTTTTT. The chain employs TRBV2 and TRBJ2-2, with 13 bases that match TRBD2. The junction had 5 bases not matched to a gene; V was cut back by 4 bases and J by 0 bases. The CDR3 runs 18 residues. Germline V lookup: CDR1 SNHLY, CDR2 FYNNEI.